This T cell receptor (beta chain) derives from a study of OX40 agonist ivuxolimab in advanced cancers. Study-wide background: The patients' treatment was ivuxolimab, an agonistic anti-OX40 (CD134) antibody. Study-wide points: At doses 0.1 to 3.0 mg/kg, CD4+ and CD8+ clones expanded.

CDR3 length: 13 amino acids. V lost 6 bases, J lost 0 bases, and 4 bases stayed unmatched. In germline, CDR1 is SQVTM, CDR2 ANQGSEA. The table came from immunoSEQ multiplex PCR; TCRdb's copy has only in-frame clones and leaves some out. The data show about 32,000 clones, with 81% seen just once and 20% to 25% held by the top ten. On this clone: Antigen unknown.

The sequence was obtained from an adult with an advanced solid tumor such as melanoma, head and neck, liver or kidney cancer. The chain carries TRBV29-1 and TRBJ1-1; TRBD1 aligns across 7 bases. The sequenced sample was CD4+ or CD8+ T cells sorted from blood, obtained in a trial of the OX40 agonist ivuxolimab. CDR3 coding DNA: TGCAGCGTGACGACAGGGATGAACACTGAAGCTTTCTTT. It encodes CSVTTGMNTEAFF.